This TCR beta chain comes out of a study of breast tumors, draining lymph nodes, adjacent tissues (dated by TCRdb to 2015 to 2016). At the level of the whole study: In breast cancer patients, the study compared the TCR beta repertoires of tumor, adjacent nontumor tissue and axillary lymph nodes. In human breast cancer, the study set out to evaluate how tumor, surrounding tissue and draining lymph node repertoires relate to one another and whether T cells may move between these sites.

The research as a whole found: The data were considered consistent with the idea that most tumor T cells come from the lymph node and then expand in tumor tissue. Tumor T-cell repertoires showed less diversity than lymph node repertoires and more diversity than nontumor tissue repertoires, and tumor T-cell repertoires showed preferential V and J gene usage. Tumor and nontumor tissue repertoires were significantly more similar in luminal-like than in basal-like breast cancer. The conclusion that tumor T cells originate in lymph nodes was presented as consistent with a hypothesis rather than as directly demonstrated.

Reading the germline V gene gives CDR1 SGHDN and CDR2 FVKESK. Trimming removed 0 bases from V and 3 bases from J, leaving 8 bases between the germline ends. From the cysteine through the phenylalanine, the CDR3 covers 14 amino acids. CDR3 DNA only is kept here, 42 bases in frame from base 1. Lymph node samples came from the axillary draining lymph nodes of breast cancer patients. Comment on this clonotype: This clone's antigen is unknown. Per-base qualities were not stored, and no clone one base away is much larger.

The listed sequencing device is Illumina HiSeq 2000. Multiplex PCR amplification was used to generate the TCR beta chain libraries. High-throughput sequencing was used to analyze the amplified TCR beta chain products. TCRdb passed the public sequencing reads through fastp at Q25 and MiXCR, retaining productive beta sequences. Rows matching on CDR3 protein sequence are summarized as one entry with the most common DNA and genes. For this sample there are 150,000 to 200,000 distinct CDR3 sequences; over 25% appear just once. The biggest ten clones account for roughly 4% of the sample. The material sequenced was axillary lymph node tissue. The TCR sequence derives from a female donor with breast cancer. Some clones in this sample may be carry-over from other donors' samples. The V and J segments used are TRBV14 and TRBJ1-1, with no D gene named confidently. The nucleotide sequence reads TGTGCCAGCAGCCAAGATGGCCGGTACACTGAAGCTTTCTTT. Translation gives CASSQDGRYTEAFF.